This TCR beta chain was found in a study of T cell changes during pregnancy in multiple sclerosis. Germline assignment: CDR1 KGHSH and CDR2 LQKENI. The V gene lost 0 bases and the J gene lost 0 bases, with 7 bases spanning the gap. The CDR3 is 15 amino acids. Produced via immunoSEQ multiplex PCR; TCRdb's table is partial and in-frame only. The data show approximately 100,000 clones, approximately 90% seen once. The sequence was obtained from a female donor with multiple sclerosis, enrolled in a pregnancy study. The chain links TRBV18 to TRBJ2-3; no reliable D call. The starting material was peripheral blood, obtained after pregnancy. CDR3 sequence reads: CASSPPSVSTDTQYF. For the CDR3, the DNA is TGTGCCAGCTCACCACCCTCCGTGAGCACAGATACGCAGTATTTT.